This T cell receptor beta chain came from a study of OX40 agonist ivuxolimab in advanced cancers. Study details: Ivuxolimab, which patients received intravenously every 2 weeks, was dosed at 0.01 to 10 mg/kg.

TCRdb keeps only in-frame clones here, not all; method: immunoSEQ multiplex PCR. The table records over 85,000 clones, approximately 88% of them present only once. This clone was seen a single time. Anyone with autoimmune disease history or systemic immunosuppression was excluded. V lost 6 bases and J lost 1, with 13 bases in between. Germline-derived CDR1 and CDR2 are SGHRS and YFSETQ. The CDR3 loop spans 14 amino acids. The source was CD4+ or CD8+ T cells sorted from blood, collected in a trial of the OX40 agonist ivuxolimab. This chain links TRBV5-1 with TRBJ1-1, with D uncertain. The sequence was obtained from an adult with an advanced solid tumor such as melanoma, head and neck, liver or kidney cancer. CDR3 in DNA: TGCGCCAGCACGCTATCCTTTTCGAACACTGAAGCTTTCTTT. Amino acid sequence: CASTLSFSNTEAFF.